Presented here are 3 T cell receptor beta chains from one specimen sequenced in a study of shared clonotypes between healthy human individuals. Clones were read by immunoSEQ multiplex PCR, and TCRdb kept only the in-frame ones, dropping some. The data contain 2 million to 2.5 million clones, approximately 94% of them seen just once; the ten biggest clones take up roughly 0.13%. The sample comprised naive CD4+ T cells sorted from blood. As to subset: CD45RA+ positively selected. The receptors originated from a man aged 18 to 35 in good health.

This clone was recorded once. The V and J genes are TRBV6-5 and TRBJ1-1; D is possibly TRBD1 (5 bases). The CDR3 has 14 amino acids. Germline CDR1 is MNHEY and CDR2 is SVGAGI. V gave up 4 bases and J gave up 4 bases, with 13 bases separating them. This CDR3 is CASSSLVGGTEAFF. The CDR3 nucleotides are TGTGCCAGCAGTTCCCTCGTCGGGGGCACTGAAGCTTTCTTT.

The chain is built from TRBV19 and TRBJ1-5, with D tentatively TRBD1 (5 bases). CDR1 is LNHDA, CDR2 SQIVND, per germline (reference sequence). V was pared by 7 bases and J by 2 bases, with 21 bases between. The CDR3 is 17 residues long. CDR3 nucleotide sequence: TGTGCCAGTATAGGGACGGGCCGTTGGTCGGGCAATCAGCCCCAGCATTTT. It is translated as CASIGTGRWSGNQPQHF.

This clone was counted once. V and J are TRBV6-5 and TRBJ1-1, with a weak D call TRBD1 (5 bases). Germline V lookup: CDR1 MNHEY, CDR2 SVGAGI. This CDR3 comprises 14 residues. Trimming removed 7 bases from V and 1 base from J, with 13 bases in between. The CDR3 sequence is CASKTDISNTEAFF. The CDR3 DNA follows: TGTGCCAGCAAGACGGACATATCGAACACTGAAGCTTTCTTT.